The 17 T cell receptor beta chains below all came from one sample that was sequenced in a study of blood T cell repertoires in COVID-19. TCRdb keeps only in-frame clones here, not all; method: immunoSEQ multiplex PCR. Counted here are fewer than 350,000 clones, around 90% occurring once; the ten biggest clones make up roughly 6.2%. The sample taken for sequencing was PBMCs or T cells enriched from blood (not recorded which). Receptors were obtained from a middle-aged woman who had recovered from COVID-19.

V gene TRBV27 combines with J gene TRBJ2-7; D might be TRBD2 (6 bases). Germline assignment: CDR1 MNHEY and CDR2 SMNVEV (reference sequence). V gave up 2 bases and J gave up 2 bases, with 13 bases separating them. This CDR3 has 15 amino acids. The CDR3 coding sequence is TGTGCCAGCAGTTTAGGCGGTAGCGGTACCTACGAGCAGTACTTC. It is translated as CASSLGGSGTYEQYF.

The rearrangement joins TRBV7-2 to TRBJ2-4; D unclear. The CDR3 contains 16 residues. Trimming took off 1 base at V and 2 bases at J, with 12 bases between the two ends. Germline V gene lookup returns CDR1 SGHTA and CDR2 FQGNSA. The CDR3 DNA sequence: TGTGCCAGCAGCTTAGAGTCAGGCAGGACCAAAAACATTCAGTACTTC. Its protein is CASSLESGRTKNIQYF.

This sequence joins TRBV5-1 and TRBJ1-2; D remains unclear. The CDR3 is 15 amino acids. Germline CDR1 is SGHRS and CDR2 is YFSETQ. Trimming stripped 2 bases from V and 1 base from J, with 12 bases between. The CDR3 DNA follows: TGCGCCAGCAGCTTACCCGGGATCGGTAACTATGGCTACACCTTC. It encodes CASSLPGIGNYGYTF.

This CDR3 reads CASTPPTGPNEKLFF. Here the CDR3 DNA reads TGTGCCAGCACCCCCCCCACAGGACCAAATGAAAAACTGTTTTTT. This sequence joins TRBV7-9 and TRBJ1-4, with D possibly matching TRBD1 (5 bases). This CDR3 is built from 15 residues. V shed 7 bases and J shed 5 bases, with 17 bases lying between them. Germline values: CDR1 SEHNR, CDR2 FQNEAQ (reference sequence).

This clone was detected only once. The V gene is TRBV2, the J gene TRBJ1-4, with TRBD1 identical over 8 bases. In germline, CDR1 is SNHLY, CDR2 FYNNEI. The CDR3 loop spans 14 amino acids. V shed 7 bases and J 4 bases; nucleotides not matched to a gene: 5. CDR3 amino acids: CASIPDRGNEKLFF. CDR3 coding DNA: TGTGCCAGCATCCCCGACAGGGGTAATGAAAAACTGTTTTTT.

The rearrangement uses TRBV6-5 and TRBJ2-7, with D perhaps TRBD2 (5 bases). In germline, CDR1 is MNHEY, CDR2 SVGAGI. The CDR3 consists of 16 residues. Deletions cut 0 bases from V and 3 bases from J, with 15 bases between. CDR3 sequence (DNA): TGTGCCAGCAGTTACTCCAAGGGAGTGCCCAACTACGAGCAGTACTTC. Residues: CASSYSKGVPNYEQYF.

The chain joins TRBV24-1 to TRBJ1-5; no clear D gene. V was pared by 4 bases and J by 5 bases, with 5 bases between. The CDR3 is 12 amino acids. CDR1 is KGHDR, CDR2 SFDVKD, per germline. The CDR3 DNA sequence: TGTGCCACCAGTGAGAGGGATCAGCCCCAGCATTTT. Translating it yields CATSERDQPQHF.

The chain links TRBV2 to TRBJ1-5; no clear D gene. CDR3 length equals 13 residues. Germline V gene sequence: CDR1 SNHLY, CDR2 FYNNEI. The V end lost 8 bases, the J end lost 0 bases, and 8 bases lay between the germline ends. CDR3 coding DNA: TGTGCCAGCGGCCCCGATAGCAATCAGCCCCAGCATTTT. Residues: CASGPDSNQPQHF. The complete variable domain, with remaining parts taken from reference TRBV2 and TRBJ1-5, reads EPEVTQTPSHQVTQMGQEVILRCVPISNHLYFYWYRQILGQKVEFLVSFYNNEISEKSEIFDDQFSVERPDGSNFTLKIRSTKLEDSAMYFCASGPDSNQPQHFGDGTRLSIL.

This clone was seen only a few times. This rearrangement joins TRBV10-3 to TRBJ2-1, with 14 nucleotides matching TRBD2. Germline CDR1 is ENHRY and CDR2 is SYGVKD. With 6 bases clipped from V and 8 bases from J, the junction kept 3 bases outside the gene matches. CDR3 length equals 14 residues. CDR3 in DNA: TGTGCCATCAGGACTAGCGGGAGGGGGGATGAGCAGTTCTTC. This encodes CAIRTSGRGDEQFF.

This clone was detected once. This sequence joins TRBV28 and TRBJ2-3; D is unclear. Trimming cost V 2 bases and J 1 base, with 4 bases left between them. The CDR3 consists of 13 residues. Germline V gives CDR1 MDHEN, CDR2 SYDVKM. The CDR3 region has the DNA TGTGCCAGCAGTTTAGGCCGCACAGATACGCAGTATTTT. This translates into CASSLGRTDTQYF.

The V and J genes are TRBV6-5 and TRBJ1-4; D may be TRBD1 (6 bases). The CDR3 is 14 amino acids. The germline gives CDR1 MNHEY, CDR2 SVGAGI. Trimming took off 7 bases at V and 4 bases at J, with 13 bases between the two ends. The CDR3 DNA sequence: TGTGCCAGCAACAGGGCAATCTATAATGAAAAACTGTTTTTT. Protein product: CASNRAIYNEKLFF.

The chain employs TRBV15 and TRBJ1-4; no reliable D call. The CDR3 is 13 amino acids. Trimming took off 0 bases at V and 8 bases at J, with 7 bases between the two ends. CDR1 is LNHNV and CDR2 is YYDKDF in the germline V gene (reference sequence). CDR3 sequence (DNA): TGTGCCACCAGCAGAGACGGGAGGGAAAAACTGTTTTTT. It codes for CATSRDGREKLFF.

The V call is TRBV28, the J call TRBJ2-7; 14 bases line up with TRBD2. The CDR3 is made up of 15 amino acids. V trimming: 7 bases; J trimming: 4 bases; junction bases outside the gene matches: 6. Germline-derived CDR1 and CDR2 are MDHEN and SYDVKM. For the CDR3, the DNA is TGTGCCAGCATTCCCGGGACTAGCGGGAGATACGAGCAGTACTTC. It encodes CASIPGTSGRYEQYF.

The V and J genes are TRBV7-8 and TRBJ2-2, with a tentative D call TRBD2 (5 bases). The V end was cut by 5 bases, the J end by 2 bases, with 9 bases between. This CDR3 contains 14 residues. The germline V gene encodes CDR1 SGHVS and CDR2 FQNEAQ. This chain's CDR3 is CASSRLANTGELFF. DNA of the CDR3: TGTGCCAGCAGCCGGCTAGCAAACACCGGGGAGCTGTTTTTT.

The rearrangement joins TRBV28 to TRBJ2-1; 9 bases agree with TRBD1. With V trimmed by 6 bases and J by 4 bases, 10 bases remained unmatched. Germline CDR1 is MDHEN and CDR2 is SYDVKM. This CDR3 contains 16 residues. CDR3 sequence: CASSEQGAERYNEQFF. CDR3 nucleotides: TGTGCCAGCAGCGAACAGGGGGCAGAAAGATACAATGAGCAGTTCTTC.

The rearrangement joins TRBV18 to TRBJ1-1, with 10 bases fitting TRBD1. This CDR3 region has 16 residues. V shed 6 bases and J 5 bases; nucleotides not matched to a gene: 12. Germline lookup yields CDR1 KGHSH and CDR2 LQKENI. CDR3 sequence (DNA): TGTGCCAGCTCTCCGACAGGGGGCGCGGGTTTGACTGAAGCTTTCTTT. This codes for CASSPTGGAGLTEAFF.

The chain is built from TRBV11-3 and TRBJ2-1; 7 nucleotides match TRBD2. This CDR3 is built from 15 residues. Trimming took 0 bases from V and 5 from J; bases not matched to a gene: 4. Germline lookup yields CDR1 SGHNT and CDR2 YENEEA. CDR3 in DNA: TGTGCCAGCAGCTTAGAGGGGACTACCAACAATGAGCAGTTCTTC. It specifies CASSLEGTTNNEQFF.